A single sample is the source of the 21 T cell receptor beta chains below, sequenced in a study of vaccination and CD4 T cells after COVID-19. Sequencing of the DNA from cultured CD4+ T cells was carried out with the Oncomine TCR Beta short-read assay. A single record per CDR3 protein comes from TCRdb applying MiXCR to the PCR reads. The top ten clones hold approximately 10% of a sample with fewer than 15,000 distinct CDR3 sequences, 51% of them seen once. For these receptors, no antigen is known. Indicated treatment: roughly 11-day PBMC culture with coronavirus spike peptide pools or control peptides (ViraFEST assay). The sequenced sample was CD4+ T cells from blood, cultured in vitro. All receptors derive from a human donor who had recovered from COVID-19.

This chain uses TRBV20-1 with TRBJ2-1; D unclear. CDR3 length: 11 residues. V lost 4 bases to trimming and J lost 12 bases, with 13 bases between them. CDR1 is DFQATT and CDR2 is SNEGSKA in the germline V gene (reference sequence). Here the CDR3 reads CSATHLSGQFF. Here the CDR3 DNA reads TGCAGTGCTACCCATTTATCCGGGCAGTTCTTC.

The V and J genes are TRBV7-9 and TRBJ2-1, with D possibly TRBD2 on 5 matching bases. Germline CDR1 SEHNR, CDR2 FQNEAQ (reference sequence). Trimming removed 1 base from V and 1 base from J, with 5 bases in between. The CDR3 covers 14 residues. The CDR3 nucleotides are TGTGCCAGCAGCTTAGGGGAGTCCTACAATGAGCAGTTCTTC. This sequence encodes CASSLGESYNEQFF. Full variable domain (remainder filled in from reference TRBV7-9 and TRBJ2-1): DTGVSQNPRHKITKRGQNVTFRCDPISEHNRLYWYRQTLGQGPEFLTYFQNEAQLEKSRLLSDRFSAERPKGSFSTLEIQRTEQGDSAMYLCASSLGESYNEQFFGPGTRLTVL.

The chain is built from TRBV6-5 and TRBJ2-5; a weak D match, TRBD1 (5 bases). Deletions cut 0 bases from V and 4 bases from J, with 6 bases between. Germline lookup yields CDR1 MNHEY and CDR2 SVGAGI. The CDR3 sequence is 13 residues long. In DNA, the CDR3 is TGTGCCAGCAGTTACTCTAGGGGAGAGACCCAGTACTTC. This encodes CASSYSRGETQYF.

This clonotype came up once. This rearrangement joins TRBV7-2 to TRBJ2-5; D gene uncertain. In germline, CDR1 is SGHTA, CDR2 FQGNSA. V lost 4 bases and J 4 bases, leaving 13 bases between the germline ends. The CDR3 is 14 amino acids. For the CDR3, the DNA is TGTGCCAGCAGCTCGGCCCCGAGTCGAGAGACCCAGTACTTC. This gives the protein CASSSAPSRETQYF.

CDR3 region: CASSFTGTSVWSELFF. The CDR3 DNA reads as TGTGCCAGCAGTTTTACCGGGACTAGCGTGTGGAGTGAGCTGTTTTTT. The chain uses TRBV7-2 and TRBJ2-2, with 10 bases that match TRBD2. The CDR3 extends over 16 amino acids. The V gene end was trimmed by 6 bases and the J gene end by 11 bases; junction bases not matched to a gene: 15. Germline V gene sequence: CDR1 SGHTA, CDR2 FQGNSA.

The rearrangement links TRBV7-9 to TRBJ2-7, with 14 positions matching TRBD2. The V segment lost 10 bases and the J segment 6 bases; nucleotides outside the gene matches: 8. Germline CDR1 is SEHNR and CDR2 is FQNEAQ (reference sequence). The CDR3 sequence is 14 residues long. The CDR3 region has the DNA TGTGCCACCAACTCGGGACTAGCGGGAGTCGAGCAGTACTTC. The encoded protein is CATNSGLAGVEQYF. The complete variable domain, with remaining parts taken from reference TRBV7-9 and TRBJ2-7, reads DTGVSQNPRHKITKRGQNVTFRCDPISEHNRLYWYRQTLGQGPEFLTYFQNEAQLEKSRLLSDRFSAERPKGSFSTLEIQRTEQGDSAMYLCATNSGLAGVEQYFGPGTRLTVT.

This rearrangement joins TRBV2 to TRBJ2-1; TRBD2 aligns across 14 bases. The CDR3 has 13 residues. Germline assignment: CDR1 SNHLY and CDR2 FYNNEI. J was trimmed by 13 bases and V by 5 bases; bases with no gene match: 4. CDR3 residues: CASSPGTSGSQFF. The CDR3 nucleotides are TGTGCCAGCAGTCCCGGGACTAGCGGGAGTCAGTTCTTC.

The chain carries TRBV18 and TRBJ1-2; D not certain. This CDR3 contains 15 residues. Deletions cut 3 bases from V and 0 bases from J, with 11 bases between. The germline CDR1 and CDR2 sequences are KGHSH and LQKENI. The CDR3 here is CASSPSAPANYGYTF. The CDR3 bases are TGTGCCAGCTCACCGTCGGCCCCAGCTAACTATGGCTACACCTTC.

J is TRBJ1-6 and V is TRBV9, with a weak D call TRBD1 (6 bases). With 3 bases removed from V and 4 bases from J, the gap between germline ends came to 14 bases. The CDR3 has 16 residues. The germline CDR1 and CDR2 sequences are SGDLS and YYNGEE. The CDR3 DNA reads TGTGCCAGCAGCGGTAGGACAGCCACATATAATTCACCCCTCCACTTT. Residues: CASSGRTATYNSPLHF.

This clonotype has only a few counts. CDR3 bases: TGTGCCAGCATGGGGCGTCAGTGGGAAAAACTGTTTTTT. It translates to CASMGRQWEKLFF. This chain uses TRBV6-2 or TRBV6-3 with TRBJ1-4; the D gene is possibly TRBD1 (5 bases). The CDR3 contains 13 residues. Germline loops: CDR1 MNHEY, CDR2 SVGEGT. The V end lost 7 bases, the J end lost 8 bases, and 14 bases lay between the germline ends.

The chain recombines TRBV20-1 with TRBJ1-5, with TRBD1 identical over 7 bases. CDR1 and CDR2 from the germline V gene are DFQATT and SNEGSKA (reference sequence). The CDR3 spans 15 residues. The junction had 9 bases not matched to a gene; V was cut back by 1 base and J by 6 bases. CDR3 residues: CSARGIGGAGQPQHF. The CDR3 DNA follows: TGCAGTGCTAGAGGTATAGGGGGCGCGGGTCAGCCCCAGCATTTT.

J is TRBJ2-4 and V is TRBV10-3, with D perhaps matching TRBD1 (5 bases). Trimming removed 2 bases from V and 9 bases from J, with 11 bases in between. In germline, CDR1 is ENHRY, CDR2 SYGVKD. This CDR3 spans 13 amino acids. CDR3 sequence (DNA): TGTGCCATCAGTGAGGGGGCAGGATCCATTCAGTACTTC. This sequence encodes CAISEGAGSIQYF.

J is TRBJ2-7 and V is TRBV7-8; 14 bases fit TRBD2. The CDR3 contains 19 residues. Trimming removed 5 bases from V and 2 bases from J; junction bases left unmatched: 14. CDR1 and CDR2 (germline): SGHVS, FQNEAQ. The CDR3 reads CASSLGTSGRGIWAYEQYF. The CDR3 region has the DNA TGTGCCAGCAGCCTCGGGACTAGCGGGAGAGGAATTTGGGCCTACGAGCAGTACTTC.

This chain joins TRBV5-2 and TRBJ2-3; the DNA was not used to check the table's D call, TRBD2. TRBV5-2 is recorded as a pseudogene. The CDR3 is 14 residues long. The CDR3 loop reads CASSLTSGGDTQYF. CDR3 bases: TGCGCCAGCAGCCTGACTAGCGGGGGGGATACGCAGTATTTT.

The chain carries TRBV20-1 and TRBJ2-4, with D perhaps TRBD1 (7 bases). The germline CDR1 and CDR2 sequences are DFQATT and SNEGSKA (reference sequence). V dropped 2 bases and J dropped 2 bases, with 10 bases sitting between them. This CDR3 is built from 14 residues. The CDR3 nucleotides read TGCAGTGCTAGACAGGGGGGATCCAAAAACATTCAGTACTTC. It codes for CSARQGGSKNIQYF.

V is TRBV4-2 and J is TRBJ2-2; D is possibly TRBD2 (5 bases). This CDR3 contains 16 residues. From germline, CDR1 is LGHNA and CDR2 YNFKEQ. Trimming left V 1 base short and J 3 bases short, with 12 bases between. The CDR3 region is CASSQAPRGYTGELFF. The CDR3 nucleotides read TGTGCCAGCAGCCAAGCTCCCCGCGGGTACACCGGGGAGCTGTTTTTT.

In this sample, this clonotype turned up a few times. The chain employs TRBV20-1 and TRBJ2-3; 8 bases align to TRBD2. The CDR3 loop spans 14 amino acids. Germline V gene data show CDR1 as DFQATT and CDR2 as SNEGSKA (reference sequence). V shed 3 bases, J shed 2 bases, and the junction held 4 bases outside the gene matches. The CDR3 reads CSASPSGHTDTQYF. CDR3 nucleotides: TGCAGTGCTAGCCCTAGCGGGCACACAGATACGCAGTATTTT.

In this sample, this clonotype turned up once. The chain uses TRBV5-1 and TRBJ1-2; D uncertain. Germline CDR1 is SGHRS and CDR2 is YFSETQ. Trimming removed 0 bases at V and 7 bases at J, with 10 bases between. This CDR3 is 13 amino acids long. The CDR3 coding sequence is TGCGCCAGCAGCTTGGAGATCGGGGTTGGCTACACCTTC. Protein: CASSLEIGVGYTF.

The V call is TRBV6-5, the J call TRBJ1-2; D gene ambiguous. Germline CDR1 MNHEY, CDR2 SVGAGI. V was pared by 4 bases and J by 8 bases, with 11 bases between. The CDR3 is made up of 12 amino acids. In DNA form, the CDR3 reads TGTGCCAGCAGTTCCCGTGGGTTCGGCTACACCTTC. Amino acids: CASSSRGFGYTF.

This clonotype was seen more than once but under ten times. The V and J genes are TRBV2 and TRBJ2-3; 9 positions agree with TRBD1. Germline V gives CDR1 SNHLY, CDR2 FYNNEI. Losses at the gene ends were 5 bases for V and 5 bases for J; bases not matched to a gene: 5. The CDR3 has 14 amino acids. The CDR3 DNA reads as TGTGCCAGCAGTCGGACAGGGGAATTAGATACGCAGTATTTT. It is translated as CASSRTGELDTQYF.

This clonotype was detected only a few times. The chain links TRBV6-1 to TRBJ1-3; TRBD1 matches 11 bases. This CDR3 is built from 15 residues. Per germline, CDR1 MNHNS and CDR2 SASEGT. Trimming at V came to 6 bases and at J to 2 bases, leaving 3 bases not matched to a gene. The CDR3 nucleotides are TGTGCCAGCAGGGCGGGACAGGGGGCTGGAAACACCATATATTTT. This translates into CASRAGQGAGNTIYF.